Listed here are 3 T cell receptor beta chains from one sample, sequenced in a study of cytomegalovirus exposure and HLA in healthy donors. Primers included in the PCR were 60 Vbeta and 13 Jbeta primers. The table came from immunoSEQ multiplex PCR; TCRdb's copy has only in-frame clones and leaves some out. The sample records over 100,000 clones, 78% being singletons. Input material: PBMCs. These receptor sequences come from a female donor in good health and CMV-seronegative.

This chain uses TRBV18 with TRBJ2-4, with TRBD1 matching 7 bases. CDR3 length: 13 residues. V trimming: 3 bases; J trimming: 8 bases; junction bases outside the gene matches: 4. Germline-derived CDR1 and CDR2 are KGHSH and LQKENI. CDR3 bases: TGTGCCAGCTCACCCGGGACAGAAGACATTCAGTACTTC. As protein: CASSPGTEDIQYF.

This clone was observed a single time. V and J are TRBV13 and TRBJ2-7; TRBD2 matches 9 bases. This CDR3 is 16 amino acids long. Germline values: CDR1 PRHDT, CDR2 FYEKMQ (reference sequence). V shed 1 base and J 6 bases; nucleotides not matched to a gene: 10. The CDR3 coding sequence is TGTGCCAGCAGCTTAGCCGCTGCGGGAGGGCCGAGCGAGCAGTACTTC. This translates into CASSLAAAGGPSEQYF.

The chain has TRBV7-8 and TRBJ2-5; 7 bases align to TRBD2. The CDR3 has 15 amino acids. Germline lookup yields CDR1 SGHVS and CDR2 FQNEAQ. With 5 bases clipped from V and 5 bases from J, the junction kept 11 bases outside the gene matches. This CDR3 is CASSPQAGTLETQYF. DNA for the CDR3: TGTGCCAGCAGCCCACAAGCGGGAACGCTCGAGACCCAGTACTTC.